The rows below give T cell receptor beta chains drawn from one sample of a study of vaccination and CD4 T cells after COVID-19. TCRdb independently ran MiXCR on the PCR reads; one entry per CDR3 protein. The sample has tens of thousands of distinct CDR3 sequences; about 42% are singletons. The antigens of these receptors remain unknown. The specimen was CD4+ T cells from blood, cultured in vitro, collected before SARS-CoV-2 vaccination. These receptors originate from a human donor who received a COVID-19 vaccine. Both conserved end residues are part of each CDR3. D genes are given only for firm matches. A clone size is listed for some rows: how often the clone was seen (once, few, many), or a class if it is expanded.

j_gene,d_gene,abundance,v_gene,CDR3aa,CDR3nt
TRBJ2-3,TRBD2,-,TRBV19,CASSKGTSIADTQYF,TGTGCCAGTAGTAAAGGGACTAGTATTGCGGATACGCAGTATTTT
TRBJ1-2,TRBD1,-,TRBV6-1,CASSRQGKSELRGYTF,TGTGCCAGCAGTAGACAGGGGAAGTCGGAGTTGCGTGGCTACACCTTC
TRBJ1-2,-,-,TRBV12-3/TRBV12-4,CASSRVYGYTF,TGTGCCAGCAGTCGAGTCTATGGCTACACCTTC
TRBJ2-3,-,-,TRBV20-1,CSARDMLSTDTQYF,TGCAGTGCTAGAGATATGTTAAGCACAGATACGCAGTATTTT
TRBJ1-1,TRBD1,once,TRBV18,CASSPAGGDRDEAFF,TGTGCCAGCTCACCAGCAGGGGGCGATCGGGATGAAGCTTTCTTT
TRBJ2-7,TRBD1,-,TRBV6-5,CASSYRQGARRPEQYF,TGTGCCAGCAGTTACAGGCAGGGGGCGCGTCGACCCGAGCAGTACTTC
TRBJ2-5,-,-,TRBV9,CASSVDRDGWETQYF,TGTGCCAGCAGCGTAGACCGGGACGGTTGGGAGACCCAGTACTTC
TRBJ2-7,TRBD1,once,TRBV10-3,CAISDTGTGMGEQYF,TGTGCCATCAGTGATACCGGGACAGGGATGGGGGAGCAGTACTTC
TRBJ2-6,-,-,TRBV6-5,CASSYLPGGSGANVLTF,TGTGCCAGCAGTTACCTTCCTGGGGGGTCTGGGGCCAACGTCCTGACTTTC
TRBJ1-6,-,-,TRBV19,CASSRNPPGGGNSPLHF,TGTGCCAGTAGCCGCAACCCCCCGGGTGGTGGGAATTCACCCCTCCACTTT
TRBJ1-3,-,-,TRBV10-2,CASSEGDSGNTIYF,TGCGCCAGCAGTGAGGGAGACTCTGGAAACACCATATATTTT
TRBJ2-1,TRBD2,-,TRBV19,CASKAGGLPEQFF,TGTGCCAGTAAAGCGGGGGGCCTCCCTGAGCAGTTCTTC
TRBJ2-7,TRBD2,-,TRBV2,CASSEGGDGYEQYF,TGTGCCAGCAGTGAGGGGGGGGACGGCTACGAGCAGTACTTC
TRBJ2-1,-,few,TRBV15,CATSRDRGSPTFYNEQFF,TGTGCCACCAGCAGAGATCGTGGGTCACCGACCTTCTACAATGAGCAGTTCTTC
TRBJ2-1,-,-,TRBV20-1,CSASSGVYNEQFF,TGCAGTGCTAGTTCAGGGGTTTACAATGAGCAGTTCTTC
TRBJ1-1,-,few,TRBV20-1,CSARASGWQRDTEAFF,TGCAGTGCTAGGGCGTCAGGGTGGCAGCGGGACACTGAAGCTTTCTTT
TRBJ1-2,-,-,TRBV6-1,CASSDRVGHGYTF,TGTGCCAGCAGTGACAGGGTGGGCCATGGCTACACCTTC
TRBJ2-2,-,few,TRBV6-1,CASSPFGRANTGELFF,TGTGCCAGCAGTCCCTTTGGGCGGGCGAACACCGGGGAGCTGTTTTTT
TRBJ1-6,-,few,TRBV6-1,CASKEVVSYNSPLHF,TGTGCCAGTAAGGAAGTCGTCTCCTATAATTCACCCCTCCACTTT
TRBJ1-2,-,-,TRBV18,CASSPLGGGANYGYTF,TGTGCCAGCTCACCACTCGGAGGAGGAGCTAACTATGGCTACACCTTC
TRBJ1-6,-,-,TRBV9,CASSWGSPNSPLHF,TGTGCCAGCAGCTGGGGATCCCCTAATTCACCCCTCCACTTT
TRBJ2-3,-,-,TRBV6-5,CASSYSGDTQYF,TGTGCCAGCAGTTACTCTGGGGATACGCAGTATTTT
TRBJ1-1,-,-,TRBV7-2,CASSFYLMAAWEAFF,TGTGCCAGCAGCTTTTACCTCATGGCCGCGTGGGAAGCTTTCTTT
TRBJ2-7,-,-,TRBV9,CASSVGGGKGYEQYF,TGTGCCAGCAGCGTAGGGGGCGGGAAAGGCTACGAGCAGTACTTC
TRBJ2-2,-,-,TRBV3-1,CASSHSSRGGGARTGELFF,TGTGCCAGCAGCCATTCCTCACGCGGAGGGGGCGCGCGCACCGGGGAGCTGTTTTTT
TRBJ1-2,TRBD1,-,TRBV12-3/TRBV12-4,CASSQDRGPLNYGYTF,TGTGCCAGCAGTCAGGACAGGGGACCTCTCAACTATGGCTACACCTTC